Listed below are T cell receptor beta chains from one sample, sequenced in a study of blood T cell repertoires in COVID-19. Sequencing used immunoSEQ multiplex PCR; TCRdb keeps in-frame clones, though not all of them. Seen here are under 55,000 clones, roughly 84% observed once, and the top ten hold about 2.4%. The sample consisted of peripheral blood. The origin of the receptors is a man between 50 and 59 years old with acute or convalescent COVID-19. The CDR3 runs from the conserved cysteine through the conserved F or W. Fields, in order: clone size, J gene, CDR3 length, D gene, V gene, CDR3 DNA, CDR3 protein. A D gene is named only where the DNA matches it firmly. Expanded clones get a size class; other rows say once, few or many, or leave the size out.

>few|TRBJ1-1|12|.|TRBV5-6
TGTGCCAGCAGCTTGGCCCTAGCCGAAGCTTTCTTT
CASSLALAEAFF
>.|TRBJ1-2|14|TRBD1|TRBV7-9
TGTGCCAGCAGCCTTACGACAGGGTCGGGTGGCTACACCTTC
CASSLTTGSGGYTF
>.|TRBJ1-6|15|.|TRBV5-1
TGCGCCAGCAGCTTGGGAGGATTTGATAATTCACCCCTCCACTTT
CASSLGGFDNSPLHF
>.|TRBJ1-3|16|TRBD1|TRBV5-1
TGCGCCAGCAGCACACAGGGGGGGAGCTCTGGAAACACCATATATTTT
CASSTQGGSSGNTIYF
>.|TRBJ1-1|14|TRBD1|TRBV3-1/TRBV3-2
TGTGCCAGCAGCCCTCTGACAGGGGAAACTGAAGCTTTCTTT
CASSPLTGETEAFF
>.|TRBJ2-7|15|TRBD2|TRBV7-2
TGTGCCAGCAGCTTAGTGACTAGCGGTTCCTACGAGCAGTACTTC
CASSLVTSGSYEQYF
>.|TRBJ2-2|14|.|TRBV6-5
TGTGCCAGCAGGGGCGATTTGTCAACCGGGGAGCTGTTTTTT
CASRGDLSTGELFF
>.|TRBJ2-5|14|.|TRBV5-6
TGTGCCAGTTTAACACAGGTGGAACAAGAGACCCAGTACTTC
CASLTQVEQETQYF
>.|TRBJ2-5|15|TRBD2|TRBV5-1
TGCGCCAGCAGCTTGGATCTAGCGGGCCAAGAGACCCAGTACTTC
CASSLDLAGQETQYF
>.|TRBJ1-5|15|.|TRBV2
TGTGCCAGCAGTGAATGGGGCAGGAGCAATCAGCCCCAGCATTTT
CASSEWGRSNQPQHF
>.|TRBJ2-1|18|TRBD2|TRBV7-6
TGTGCCAGCAGCCCTTGGACTAGCGGGAGTGGTAGGGACAATGAGCAGTTCTTC
CASSPWTSGSGRDNEQFF
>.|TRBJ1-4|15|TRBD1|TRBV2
TGTGCCAGCAGCGCTACAGGGGGCCTGAGGGAAAAACTGTTTTTT
CASSATGGLREKLFF
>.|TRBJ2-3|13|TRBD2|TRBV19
TGTGCCAGTTCTAGCGGGGGCACAGATACGCAGTATTTT
CASSSGGTDTQYF
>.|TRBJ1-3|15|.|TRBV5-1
TGCGCCAGCAGCTTGGCGTCGGGGTCTGGAAACACCATATATTTT
CASSLASGSGNTIYF
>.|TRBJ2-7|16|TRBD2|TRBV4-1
TGCGCCAGCAGCCCGGGACTAGCGGGGAGTTCCTACGAGCAGTACTTC
CASSPGLAGSSYEQYF
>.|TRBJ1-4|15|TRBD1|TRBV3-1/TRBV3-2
TGTGCCAGCAGCCAGAGGGGGCAGGCTAATGAAAAACTGTTTTTT
CASSQRGQANEKLFF
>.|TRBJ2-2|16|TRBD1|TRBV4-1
TGCGCCAGCAGCCAAGGGACAGGGGGGAACACCGGGGAGCTGTTTTTT
CASSQGTGGNTGELFF
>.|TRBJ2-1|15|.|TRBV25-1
TGTGCCAGCAGTGATTGGCAGGGGGGTAGTAATGAGCAGTTCTTC
CASSDWQGGSNEQFF
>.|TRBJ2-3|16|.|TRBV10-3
TGTGCCATCAGTGAGTCTAGCTTCCTTGGCACAGATACGCAGTATTTT
CAISESSFLGTDTQYF
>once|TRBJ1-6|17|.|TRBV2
TGTGCCAGCAGTGTTGAGTGGGGGCCGGGGATGGATTCACCCCTCCACTTT
CASSVEWGPGMDSPLHF
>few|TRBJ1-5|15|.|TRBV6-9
TGTGCCAGCAGTTATCGGGGGGAGGGCAATCAGCCCCAGCATTTT
CASSYRGEGNQPQHF
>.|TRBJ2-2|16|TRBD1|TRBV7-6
TGTGCCAGCAGCTTAGTTGGCAGGGGGCTAACCGGGGAGCTGTTTTTT
CASSLVGRGLTGELFF
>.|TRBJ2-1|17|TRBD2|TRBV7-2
TGTGCCAGCAGTCCTGGTGGCGGGGGGGCCCTCCACAATGAGCAGTTCTTC
CASSPGGGGALHNEQFF
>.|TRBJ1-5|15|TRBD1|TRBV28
TGTGCCAGCAGTGGCGACAGGGAACACAATCAGCCCCAGCATTTT
CASSGDREHNQPQHF
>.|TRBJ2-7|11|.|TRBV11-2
TGTGCCAGCAGCTTGACTGGAAAGCAGTACTTC
CASSLTGKQYF
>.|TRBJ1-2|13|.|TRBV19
TGTGCCAGTAGTATAGATACTAACTATGGCTACACCTTC
CASSIDTNYGYTF
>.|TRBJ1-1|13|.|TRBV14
TGTGCCAGCACCCAGGGACTGGGCACTGAAGCTTTCTTT
CASTQGLGTEAFF
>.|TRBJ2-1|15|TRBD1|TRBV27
TGTGCCAGCAGTCTCACCGGGACAGGGTACAATGAGCAGTTCTTC
CASSLTGTGYNEQFF
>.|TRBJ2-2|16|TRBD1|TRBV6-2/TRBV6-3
TGTGCCAGCAGTTCAGGACAGGGGGCGGACACCGGGGAGCTGTTTTTT
CASSSGQGADTGELFF
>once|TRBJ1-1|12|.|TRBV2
TGTGCCAGCAGTGAAACGGGTGCTGAAGCTTTCTTT
CASSETGAEAFF
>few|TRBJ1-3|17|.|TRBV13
TGTGCCAGCAGCTTAGGTGTAGGTCAAGGAGCAGGAAACACCATATATTTT
CASSLGVGQGAGNTIYF
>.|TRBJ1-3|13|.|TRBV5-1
TGCGCCAGCAGCTTAGAACAGGGAAACACCATATATTTT
CASSLEQGNTIYF
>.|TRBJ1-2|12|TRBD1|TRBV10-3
TGTGCCATCAGTCAGGGGGCGCAGGGCTACACCTTC
CAISQGAQGYTF
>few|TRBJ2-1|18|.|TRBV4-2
TGTGCCAGCAGCCAATCCCCCCTTGGAGCTGCTGTTCCCGATGAGCAGTTCTTC
CASSQSPLGAAVPDEQFF
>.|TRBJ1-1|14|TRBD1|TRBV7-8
TGTGCCAGCAGCGCCCAGGGGGCTATATCCCAAGCTTTCTTT
CASSAQGAISQAFF
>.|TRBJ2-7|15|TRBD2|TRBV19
TGTGCCAGTAGTATGGGGAGCGGGAGGAGCCACGAGCAGTACTTC
CASSMGSGRSHEQYF
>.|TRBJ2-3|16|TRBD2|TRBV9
TGTGCCAGCAGCGTAGCCAGCGGGGCATCAACAGATACGCAGTATTTT
CASSVASGASTDTQYF
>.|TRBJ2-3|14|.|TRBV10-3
TGTGCCATCAGTAGTGGGGCTAGCACAGATACGCAGTATTTT
CAISSGASTDTQYF
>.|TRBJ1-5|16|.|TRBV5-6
TGTGCCAGCAGCTTATCCGCCGGGGTAAGCAATCAGCCCCAGCATTTT
CASSLSAGVSNQPQHF
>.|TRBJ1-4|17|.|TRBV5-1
TGCGCCAGCAGCTTGGTTTTACAGGGAGCAACTAATGAAAAACTGTTTTTT
CASSLVLQGATNEKLFF
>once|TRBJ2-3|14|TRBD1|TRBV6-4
TGTGCCAGCGGGGGACAGGGGGCAGGAGATACGCAGTATTTT
CASGGQGAGDTQYF
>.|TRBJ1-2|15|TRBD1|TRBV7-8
TGTGCCAGCAGCTTAAATCGCGGACAGGACTATGGCTACACCTTC
CASSLNRGQDYGYTF
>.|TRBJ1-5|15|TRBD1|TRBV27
TGTGCCAGCAGTTCAGGACAGGGGGCTCGTGAGCCCCAGCATTTT
CASSSGQGAREPQHF
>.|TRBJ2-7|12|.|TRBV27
TGTGCCAGCAGTCAAACAGGGAACGAGCAGTACTTC
CASSQTGNEQYF
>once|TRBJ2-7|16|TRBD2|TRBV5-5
TGTGCCAGCAGCCTCAATATGGGACTAAGGATTGGGGAGCAGTACTTC
CASSLNMGLRIGEQYF